This TCR beta chain originates from a study of blood T cell repertoires in COVID-19. Study-wide background: Specimens from acute and convalescent COVID-19 originated in the United States, Italy and Spain.

This clone was counted once. Trimming removed 6 bases from V and 4 bases from J, with 12 bases in between. Germline V gene data show CDR1 as KGHSH and CDR2 as LQKENI. The CDR3 sequence is 13 residues long. Generated by immunoSEQ multiplex PCR, the TCRdb table keeps only in-frame clones and is missing some. Counted here are about 26,000 clones, 90% to 95% occurring once; the ten biggest clones make up more than 3.5%. The TCR was taken from a human donor with active COVID-19. The donor label of this sample is uncertain. This rearrangement joins TRBV18 to TRBJ1-1; D gene uncertain. Specimen: peripheral blood. CDR3 loop: CASSPKESTEAFF. CDR3 DNA: TGTGCCAGCTCCCCAAAGGAGAGCACTGAAGCTTTCTTT. The complete variable domain, with remaining parts taken from reference TRBV18 and TRBJ1-1, reads NAGVMQNPRHLVRRRGQEARLRCSPMKGHSHVYWYRQLPEEGLKFMVYLQKENIIDESGMPKERFSAEFPKEGPSILRIQQVVRGDSAAYFCASSPKESTEAFFGQGTRLTVV.